This T cell receptor (beta chain) was sequenced during a study of T cell clones after liver transplantation. Study background: As an antigen-independent comparator, third-party-reactive TCRbeta sequences came from pre-transplant mixed lymphocyte reactions. Tolerance: complete withdrawal held at least one year, liver enzymes staying within twice normal. Study-level findings and limits: Circulating graft-donor-reactive CD4 TCRbeta sequences fell significantly post-transplant in most of the 8 subjects. In a couple of subjects, few donor cells limited the measurable donor-reactive repertoire.

The table came from immunoSEQ multiplex PCR; TCRdb's copy has only in-frame clones and leaves some out. The sample consists of under 90,000 clones, 80% of them appearing once. As regards this clone: As yet, its antigen is unknown.

Germline CDR1 SNHLY, CDR2 FYNNEI. The CDR3 extends over 13 amino acids. The sample was CD4+ T cells from blood, taken before liver transplant. The sequence was collected from a human donor who received a liver transplant. This chain uses TRBV2 with TRBJ2-5; no clear D. The J call may not be correct, given that the DNA end is closer to TRBJ2-7. The DNA of the CDR3 is TGTGCCAGCAGTGACGGGTGGCTAGACGAGCAGTACTTC. Translated: CASSDGWLDEQYF.